Following are 7 T cell receptor beta chains from one sample sequenced in a study of cytotoxic CD8 clonotypes in ibrutinib-treated CLL. Here immunoSEQ multiplex PCR was the method, and the copy in TCRdb shows in-frame clones only, minus some. The sample holds 150,000 to 200,000 clones; roughly 90% are singletons and the top ten take roughly 3%. Sample: PBMCs, taken at disease progression, from a patient treated with ibrutinib. The receptors shown here come from a human donor with chronic lymphocytic leukemia.

The J gene is TRBJ1-5, the V gene TRBV7-8, with D unresolved. V was cut by 2 bases and J by 4 bases, with 15 bases left in between. The V gene's germline CDR1 is SGHVS and CDR2 FQNEAQ. This CDR3 contains 16 residues. CDR3 region: CASSLNPMGNNQPQHF. In DNA, the CDR3 is TGTGCCAGCAGCTTAAACCCTATGGGGAATAATCAGCCCCAGCATTTT. Variable domain in full (rest from reference TRBV7-8 and TRBJ1-5): GAGVSQSPRYKVAKRGQDVALRCDPISGHVSLFWYQQALGQGPEFLTYFQNEAQLDKSGLPSDRFFAERPEGSVSTLKIQRTQQEDSAVYLCASSLNPMGNNQPQHFGDGTRLSIL.

The chain links TRBV7-6 to TRBJ1-2; 8 nucleotides line up with TRBD1. The trim removed 5 bases at V and 2 bases at J, leaving 4 bases unmatched. CDR1 is SGHVS, CDR2 FNYEAQ, per germline. There are 14 residues in the CDR3. The CDR3 DNA reads TGTGCCAGCAGCCCACGACAGGGGAACTATGGCTACACCTTC. Translated: CASSPRQGNYGYTF.

This chain links TRBV6-5 with TRBJ2-1; the D gene could be TRBD1 or TRBD2 (5 bases each). This CDR3 spans 15 amino acids. V lost 7 bases, J lost 4 bases, and 17 bases lay in between. Germline V lookup: CDR1 MNHEY, CDR2 SVGAGI. CDR3 in DNA: TGTGCCAGCACTAAGGCCCGAGGGGCTTACAATGAGCAGTTCTTC. It translates to CASTKARGAYNEQFF.

V and J are TRBV27 and TRBJ1-2; possibly TRBD1 for D (6 bases). The CDR3 has 14 residues. CDR1 MNHEY and CDR2 SMNVEV come from the germline V gene (reference sequence). V was shortened by 3 bases and J by 2 bases, with 10 bases between the two germline ends. CDR3 nucleotide sequence: TGTGCCAGCAGTTTGAAAGGGGGAAACTATGGCTACACCTTC. Protein product: CASSLKGGNYGYTF.

The V call is TRBV5-1, the J call TRBJ1-1, with TRBD1 matching 9 bases. Unmatched junction bases numbered 7, after V lost 4 bases and J lost 0 bases. CDR3 length: 16 residues. Germline V gene data show CDR1 as SGHRS and CDR2 as YFSETQ. CDR3 residues: CASSPRTGDMNTEAFF. The CDR3, as DNA: TGCGCCAGCAGCCCACGGACAGGGGACATGAACACTGAAGCTTTCTTT. Full variable domain (remainder filled in from reference TRBV5-1 and TRBJ1-1): KAGVTQTPRYLIKTRGQQVTLSCSPISGHRSVSWYQQTPGQGLQFLFEYFSETQRNKGNFPGRFSGRQFSNSRSEMNVSTLELGDSALYLCASSPRTGDMNTEAFFGQGTRLTVV.

In this sample, this clone turned up a few times. V and J are TRBV9 and TRBJ2-7; 8 bases agree with TRBD2. The CDR3 runs to 14 residues. Germline loops: CDR1 SGDLS, CDR2 YYNGEE. V trimming: 3 bases; J trimming: 3 bases; junction bases outside the gene matches: 5. CDR3 bases: TGTGCCAGCAGCGGTCGGACTAGCAGCTACGAGCAGTACTTC. Its protein product is CASSGRTSSYEQYF. The full variable domain, with the rest looked up from reference TRBV9 and TRBJ2-7, is DSGVTQTPKHLITATGQRVTLRCSPRSGDLSVYWYQQSLDQGLQFLIQYYNGEERAKGNILERFSAQQFPDLHSELNLSSLELGDSALYFCASSGRTSSYEQYFGPGTRLTVT.

V usage is TRBV19 and J usage is TRBJ1-2; TRBD1 agrees at 9 bases. V gave up 7 bases and J gave up 3 bases; unmatched junction bases: 15. The CDR3 contains 17 residues. The germline V gene has CDR1 LNHDA and CDR2 SQIVND (reference sequence). The CDR3 loop is CASNSGQGGVVDYGYTF. The CDR3 nucleotides are TGTGCCAGTAATTCGGGACAGGGAGGGGTGGTTGACTATGGCTACACCTTC.